This TCR beta chain was profiled in a study of Graves' ophthalmopathy and Graves' hyperthyroidism. RNA transcripts were the template, and TCR beta CDR3 regions were amplified from them. An opening RT-PCR round employed HTBI primers and preceded a second-round multiplex PCR. TCRdb processed the multiplex PCR reads anew with MiXCR; each CDR3 protein has one entry. The repertoire consists of a few hundred thousand distinct CDR3 sequences, with around a sixth occurring once and the leading ten covering 9% to 15%. The ends were cut back, 3 bases at V and 4 bases at J, with 16 bases in the middle. This CDR3 comprises 15 residues.

The source is an adult man with Graves' ophthalmopathy. V usage is TRBV12-3 or TRBV12-4 and J usage is TRBJ2-7, with D perhaps matching TRBD1 or TRBD2 (5 bases each). The sequencing input was peripheral blood. The CDR3 DNA sequence: TGTGCCAGCAGTTTTATGGGGGAGTCTAGGTACGAGCAGTACTTC. Translation: CASSFMGESRYEQYF.